The clone carrying this T cell receptor (beta chain) turned up a few times. No antigen is known for it. One entry per CDR3 protein, called by TCRdb with MiXCR from the 5' RACE reads. The table shows roughly 120,000 distinct CDR3 sequences, with approximately 16% occurring only once. The data are from a study of T-cell memory formation after mild COVID-19. Study-wide background: TCR clusters mostly belonged to single donors.

Per the germline V gene, CDR1 is SGHRS and CDR2 is YFSETQ. CDR3 length equals 14 residues. The V end was cut by 4 bases, the J end by 3 bases, with 14 bases between. Whole-study results and caveats: Whereas later expanders leaned CD4+, clones contracting day 15 to 85 showed a balanced CD4/CD8 makeup.

The source is an adult woman who had mild COVID-19 (a few samples of this study predate the infection). Cell type and time point are not known. The sequenced sample consisted of PBMCs or a T cell subset sorted from them (not recorded which). The gene calls are TRBV5-1 and TRBJ2-7, with D uncertain. The CDR3 DNA sequence: TGCGCCAGCAGCCTCGGACGGGCCCTCTACGAGCAGTACTTC. This gives the protein CASSLGRALYEQYF.